This T cell receptor (beta chain) was observed in a study of PD-1 blockade in classical Hodgkin lymphoma. The table came from immunoSEQ multiplex PCR; TCRdb's copy has only in-frame clones and leaves some out. The sample lists approximately 28,000 clones, over 65% occurring once. Autologous stem cell transplantation was followed by relapse in every patient, and brentuximab vedotin exposure varied. Magnetic negative selection purified CD4+ T cells from thawed PBMCs. Germline assignment: CDR1 SGHVS and CDR2 FNYEAQ. V was cut by 5 bases and J by 1 base, with 9 bases left in between. The CDR3 has 14 residues.

The TCR was taken from a human donor with classical Hodgkin lymphoma. This chain links TRBV7-6 with TRBJ1-5, with D hard to call. This sample comprised CD4+ T cells from blood, obtained at baseline. CDR3 region: CASSPAPSNQPQHF. DNA for the CDR3: TGTGCCAGCAGCCCCGCCCCGAGCAATCAGCCCCAGCATTTT.